This TCR beta chain was captured by sequencing in a study of T cell changes during pregnancy in multiple sclerosis. Clones were sequenced by immunoSEQ multiplex PCR, and TCRdb holds only the in-frame ones, with some missing. The sample shows fewer than 90,000 clones, 91% of them seen only once. The germline gives CDR1 SEHNR, CDR2 FQNEAQ (reference sequence). The CDR3 runs to 18 residues. With 4 bases clipped from V and 5 bases from J, the junction kept 9 bases outside the gene matches. The receptor comes from a female donor with multiple sclerosis, enrolled in a pregnancy study. The V and J genes are TRBV7-9 and TRBJ2-2, with 14 bases aligning to TRBD2. The sequencing used peripheral blood, collected in the second trimester of pregnancy. This CDR3 reads CASSSPRGTSGGTGELFF. DNA of the CDR3: TGTGCCAGCAGCTCCCCGAGAGGGACTAGCGGGGGTACCGGGGAGCTGTTTTTT.